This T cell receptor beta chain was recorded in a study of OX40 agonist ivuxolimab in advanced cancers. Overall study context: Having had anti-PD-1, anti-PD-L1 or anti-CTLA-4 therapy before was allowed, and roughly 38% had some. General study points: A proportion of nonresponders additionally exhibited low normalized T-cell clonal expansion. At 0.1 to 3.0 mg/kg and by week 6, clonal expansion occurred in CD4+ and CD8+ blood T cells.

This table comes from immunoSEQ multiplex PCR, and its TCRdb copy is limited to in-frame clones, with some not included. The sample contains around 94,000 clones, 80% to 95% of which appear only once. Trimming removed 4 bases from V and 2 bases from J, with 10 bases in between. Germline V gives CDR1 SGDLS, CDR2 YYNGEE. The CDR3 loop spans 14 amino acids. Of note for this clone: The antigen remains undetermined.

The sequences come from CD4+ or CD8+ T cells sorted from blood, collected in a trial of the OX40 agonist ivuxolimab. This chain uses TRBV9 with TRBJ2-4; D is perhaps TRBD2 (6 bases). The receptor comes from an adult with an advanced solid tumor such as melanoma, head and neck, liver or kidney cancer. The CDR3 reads CASSMGGTKNIQYF. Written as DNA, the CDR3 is TGTGCCAGCAGCATGGGGGGAACCAAAAACATTCAGTACTTC.